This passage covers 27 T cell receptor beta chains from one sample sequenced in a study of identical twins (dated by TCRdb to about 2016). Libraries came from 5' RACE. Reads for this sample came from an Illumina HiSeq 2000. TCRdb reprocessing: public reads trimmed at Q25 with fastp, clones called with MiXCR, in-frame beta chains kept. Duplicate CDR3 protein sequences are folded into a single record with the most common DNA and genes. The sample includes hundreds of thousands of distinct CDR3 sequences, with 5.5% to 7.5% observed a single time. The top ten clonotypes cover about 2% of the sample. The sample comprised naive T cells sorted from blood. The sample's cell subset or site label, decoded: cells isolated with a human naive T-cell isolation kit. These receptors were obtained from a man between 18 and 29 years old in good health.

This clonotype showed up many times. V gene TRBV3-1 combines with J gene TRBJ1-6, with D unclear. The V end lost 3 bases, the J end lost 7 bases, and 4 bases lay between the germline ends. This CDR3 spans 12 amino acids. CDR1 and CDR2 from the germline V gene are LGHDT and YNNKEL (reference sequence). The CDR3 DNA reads TGTGCCAGCAGCCAGGCGAATTCACCCCTCCACTTT. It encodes CASSQANSPLHF.

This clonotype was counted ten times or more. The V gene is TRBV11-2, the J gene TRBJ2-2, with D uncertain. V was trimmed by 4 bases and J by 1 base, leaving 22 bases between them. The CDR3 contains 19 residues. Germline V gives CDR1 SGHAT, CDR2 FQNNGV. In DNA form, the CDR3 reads TGTGCCAGCAGCTCGGTGACCTTCCGACTGAGCTTGAACACCGGGGAGCTGTTTTTT. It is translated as CASSSVTFRLSLNTGELFF.

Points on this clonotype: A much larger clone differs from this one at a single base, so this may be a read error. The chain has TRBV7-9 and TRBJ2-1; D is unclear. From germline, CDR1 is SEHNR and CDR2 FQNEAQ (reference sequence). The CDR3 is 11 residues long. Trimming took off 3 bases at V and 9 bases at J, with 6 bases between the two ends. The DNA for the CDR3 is TGTGCCAGCAGCTTCGGGTTTGAGCAGTTCTTC. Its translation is CASSFGFEQFF.

In nucleotides, the CDR3 is TGTGCCAGCAGTTTAACCGCCGCGGACAGCACAGATACGCAGTATTTT. This encodes CASSLTAADSTDTQYF. The chain has TRBV12-3 or TRBV12-4 and TRBJ2-3; D unclear. The CDR3 covers 16 residues. The ends were cut back, 2 bases at V and 0 bases at J, with 12 bases in the middle.

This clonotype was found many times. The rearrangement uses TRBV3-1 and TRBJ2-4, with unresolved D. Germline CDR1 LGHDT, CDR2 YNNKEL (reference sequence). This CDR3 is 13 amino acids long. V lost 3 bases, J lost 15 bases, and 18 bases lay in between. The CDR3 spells CASSHSTPGIVYF. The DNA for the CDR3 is TGTGCCAGCAGCCATTCCACCCCGGGTATTGTGTACTTC.

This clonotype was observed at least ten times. CDR3: CANADTQETQYF. In nucleotides, the CDR3 is TGTGCCAACGCAGACACCCAAGAGACCCAGTACTTC. The V gene is TRBV10-3, the J gene TRBJ2-5; D gene unclear. Germline-derived CDR1 and CDR2 are ENHRY and SYGVKD. The CDR3 runs to 12 residues. Trimming removed 10 bases from V and 1 base from J, with 10 bases in between.

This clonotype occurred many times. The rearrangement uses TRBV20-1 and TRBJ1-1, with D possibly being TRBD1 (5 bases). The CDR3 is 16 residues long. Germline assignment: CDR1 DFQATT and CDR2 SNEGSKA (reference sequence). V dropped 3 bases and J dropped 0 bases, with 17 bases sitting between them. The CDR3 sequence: CSARLGHRTLNTEAFF. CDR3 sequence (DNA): TGCAGTGCTAGGCTCGGACACCGGACATTGAACACTGAAGCTTTCTTT.

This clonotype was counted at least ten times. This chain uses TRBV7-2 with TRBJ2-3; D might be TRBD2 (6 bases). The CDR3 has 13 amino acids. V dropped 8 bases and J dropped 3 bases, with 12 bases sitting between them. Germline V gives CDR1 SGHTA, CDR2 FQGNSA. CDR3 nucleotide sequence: TGTGCCAGCCGGGGGAGACCGACAGATACGCAGTATTTT. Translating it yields CASRGRPTDTQYF.

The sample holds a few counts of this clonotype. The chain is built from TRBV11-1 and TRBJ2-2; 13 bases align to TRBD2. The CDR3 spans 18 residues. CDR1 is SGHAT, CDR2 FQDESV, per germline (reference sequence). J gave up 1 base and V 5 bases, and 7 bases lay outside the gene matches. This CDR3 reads CASSTRTSGGENTGELFF. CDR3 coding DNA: TGTGCCAGCAGCACAAGGACTAGCGGGGGAGAGAACACCGGGGAGCTGTTTTTT.

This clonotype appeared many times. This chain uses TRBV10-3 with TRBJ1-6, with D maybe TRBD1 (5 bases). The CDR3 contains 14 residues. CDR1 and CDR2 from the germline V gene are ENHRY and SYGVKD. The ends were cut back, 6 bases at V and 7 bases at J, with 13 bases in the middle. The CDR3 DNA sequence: TGTGCCATCAGCCGGGACGAGGGGAATTCACCCCTCCACTTT. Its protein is CAISRDEGNSPLHF.

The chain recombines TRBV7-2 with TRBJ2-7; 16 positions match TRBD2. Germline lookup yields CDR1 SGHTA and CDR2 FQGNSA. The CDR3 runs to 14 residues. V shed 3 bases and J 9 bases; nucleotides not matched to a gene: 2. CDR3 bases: TGTGCCAGCAGCTTTGGGACTAGCGGGAGGGCGCAGTACTTC. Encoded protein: CASSFGTSGRAQYF.

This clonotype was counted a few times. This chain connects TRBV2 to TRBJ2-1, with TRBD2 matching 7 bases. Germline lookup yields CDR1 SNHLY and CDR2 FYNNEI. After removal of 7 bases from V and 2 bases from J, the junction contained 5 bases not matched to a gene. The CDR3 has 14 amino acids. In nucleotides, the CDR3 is TGTGCCAGCATGGAACTAGCGACCTACAATGAGCAGTTCTTC. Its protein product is CASMELATYNEQFF.

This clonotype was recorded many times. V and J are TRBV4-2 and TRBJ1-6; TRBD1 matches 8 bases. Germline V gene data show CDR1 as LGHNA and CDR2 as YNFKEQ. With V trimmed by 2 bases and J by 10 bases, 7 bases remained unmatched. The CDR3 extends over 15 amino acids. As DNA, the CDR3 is TGTGCCAGCAGCCAACCGGACAGGGATGGGTCACCCCTCCACTTT. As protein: CASSQPDRDGSPLHF.

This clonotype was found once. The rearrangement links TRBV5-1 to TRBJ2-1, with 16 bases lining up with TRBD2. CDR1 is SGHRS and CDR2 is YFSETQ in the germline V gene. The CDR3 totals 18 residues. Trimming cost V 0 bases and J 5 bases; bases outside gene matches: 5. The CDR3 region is CASSLGGLAGGPNNEQFF. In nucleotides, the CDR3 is TGCGCCAGCAGCTTGGGGGGACTAGCGGGAGGGCCGAACAATGAGCAGTTCTTC.

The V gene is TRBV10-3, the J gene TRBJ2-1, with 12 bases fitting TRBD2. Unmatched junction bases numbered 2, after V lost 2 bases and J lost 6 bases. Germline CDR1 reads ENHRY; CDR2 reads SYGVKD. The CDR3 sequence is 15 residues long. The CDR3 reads CAISEGTSGFNEQFF. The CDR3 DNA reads TGTGCCATCAGTGAGGGGACTAGCGGGTTCAATGAGCAGTTCTTC.

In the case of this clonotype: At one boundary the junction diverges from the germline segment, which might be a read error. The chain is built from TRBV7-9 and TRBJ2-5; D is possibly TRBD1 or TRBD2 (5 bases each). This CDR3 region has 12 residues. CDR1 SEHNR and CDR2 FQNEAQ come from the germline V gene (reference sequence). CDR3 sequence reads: CASSSGQEIQYF. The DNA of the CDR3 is TGTGCCAGCAGCTCGGGGCAAGAGATCCAGTACTTC.

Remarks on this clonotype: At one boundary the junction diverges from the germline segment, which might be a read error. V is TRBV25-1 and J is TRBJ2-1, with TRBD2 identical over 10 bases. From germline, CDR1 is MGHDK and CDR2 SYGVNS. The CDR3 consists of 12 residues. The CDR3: CASSMLAGDLIF. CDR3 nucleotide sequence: TGTGCCAGCAGTATGCTAGCGGGAGATTTGATCTTC.

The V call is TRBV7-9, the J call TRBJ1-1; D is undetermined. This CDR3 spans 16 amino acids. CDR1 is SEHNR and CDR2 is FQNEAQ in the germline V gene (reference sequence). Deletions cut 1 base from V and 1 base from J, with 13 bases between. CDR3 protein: CASSLGFARTNTEAFF. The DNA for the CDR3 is TGTGCCAGCAGCTTAGGTTTCGCCAGGACGAACACTGAAGCTTTCTTT.

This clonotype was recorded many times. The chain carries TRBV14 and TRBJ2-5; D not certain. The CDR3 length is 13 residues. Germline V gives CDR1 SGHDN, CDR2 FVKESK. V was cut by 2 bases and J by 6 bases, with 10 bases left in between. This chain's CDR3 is CASSQYSRQTQYF. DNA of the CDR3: TGTGCCAGCAGCCAATACTCGCGGCAGACCCAGTACTTC.

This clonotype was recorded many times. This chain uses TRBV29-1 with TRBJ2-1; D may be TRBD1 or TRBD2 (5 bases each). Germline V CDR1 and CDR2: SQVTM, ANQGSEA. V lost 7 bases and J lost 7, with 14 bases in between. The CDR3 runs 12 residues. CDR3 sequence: CSGLRDPNEQFF. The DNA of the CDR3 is TGCAGCGGCCTACGGGACCCTAATGAGCAGTTCTTC.

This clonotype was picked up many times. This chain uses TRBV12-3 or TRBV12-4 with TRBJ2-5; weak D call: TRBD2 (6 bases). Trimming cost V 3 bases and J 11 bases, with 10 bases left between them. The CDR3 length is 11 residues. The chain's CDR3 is CASSLSAGQYF. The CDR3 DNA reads TGTGCCAGCAGTTTGAGCGCGGGGCAGTACTTC.

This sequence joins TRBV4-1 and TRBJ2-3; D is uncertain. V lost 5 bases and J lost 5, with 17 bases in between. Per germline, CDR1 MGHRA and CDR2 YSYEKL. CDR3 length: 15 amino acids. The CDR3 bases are TGCGCCAGCAGCGACCGGGTCGCCCAGGAAGATACGCAGTATTTT. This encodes CASSDRVAQEDTQYF.

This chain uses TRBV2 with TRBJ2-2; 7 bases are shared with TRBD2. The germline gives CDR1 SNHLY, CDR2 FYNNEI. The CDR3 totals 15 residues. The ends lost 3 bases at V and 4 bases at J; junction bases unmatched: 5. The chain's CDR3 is CASSDQGGFTGELFF. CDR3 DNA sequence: TGTGCCAGCAGTGACCAGGGAGGGTTCACCGGGGAGCTGTTTTTT.

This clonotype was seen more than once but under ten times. CDR3 DNA sequence: TGTGCCAGTAGTATCCCAGGGGCGATGAACACTGAAGCTTTCTTT. As protein: CASSIPGAMNTEAFF. The chain recombines TRBV19 with TRBJ1-1; the D gene is possibly TRBD1 (6 bases). V was cut by 3 bases and J by 0 bases, with 11 bases left in between. The CDR3 covers 15 residues. Looked up from germline, CDR1 is LNHDA and CDR2 is SQIVND (reference sequence).

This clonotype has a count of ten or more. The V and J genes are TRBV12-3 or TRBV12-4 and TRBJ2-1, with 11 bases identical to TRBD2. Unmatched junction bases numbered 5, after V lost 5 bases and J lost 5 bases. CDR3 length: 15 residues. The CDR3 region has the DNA TGTGCCAGCAGTCCGTCTAGCGGGAGGCACAATGAGCAGTTCTTC. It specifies CASSPSSGRHNEQFF.

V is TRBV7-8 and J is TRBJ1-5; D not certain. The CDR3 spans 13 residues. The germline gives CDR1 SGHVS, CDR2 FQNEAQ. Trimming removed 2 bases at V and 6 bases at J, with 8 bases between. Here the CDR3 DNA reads TGTGCCAGCAGCTTACTAGGAGGTCAGCCCCAGCATTTT. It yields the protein CASSLLGGQPQHF.

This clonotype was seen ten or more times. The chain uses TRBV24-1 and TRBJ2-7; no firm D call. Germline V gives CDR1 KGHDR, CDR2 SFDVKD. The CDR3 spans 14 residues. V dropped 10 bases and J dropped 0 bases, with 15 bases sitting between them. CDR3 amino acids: CATKDTNSSYEQYV. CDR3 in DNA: TGTGCCACGAAAGACACCAACAGCTCCTACGAGCAGTACGTC.